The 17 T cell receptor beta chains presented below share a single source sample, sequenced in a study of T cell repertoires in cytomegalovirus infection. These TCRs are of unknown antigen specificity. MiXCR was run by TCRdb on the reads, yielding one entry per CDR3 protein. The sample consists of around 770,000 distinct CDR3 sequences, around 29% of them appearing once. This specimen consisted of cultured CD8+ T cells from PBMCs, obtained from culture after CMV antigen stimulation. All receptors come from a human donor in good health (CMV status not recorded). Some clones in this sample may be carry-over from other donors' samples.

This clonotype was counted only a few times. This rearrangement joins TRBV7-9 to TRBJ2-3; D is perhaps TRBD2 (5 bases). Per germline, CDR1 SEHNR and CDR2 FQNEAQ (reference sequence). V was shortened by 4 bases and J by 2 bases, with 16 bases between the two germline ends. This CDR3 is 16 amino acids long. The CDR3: CASSSPQRSSTDTQYF. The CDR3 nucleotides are TGTGCCAGCAGCTCCCCACAGCGGAGCTCCACAGATACGCAGTATTTT.

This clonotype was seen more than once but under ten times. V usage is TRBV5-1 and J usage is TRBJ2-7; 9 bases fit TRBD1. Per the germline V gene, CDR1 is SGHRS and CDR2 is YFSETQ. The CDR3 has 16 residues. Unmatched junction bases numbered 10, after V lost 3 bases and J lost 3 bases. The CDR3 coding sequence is TGCGCCAGCAGCTCCAGGACAGGGGCGCCTGGCTACGAGCAGTACTTC. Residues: CASSSRTGAPGYEQYF.

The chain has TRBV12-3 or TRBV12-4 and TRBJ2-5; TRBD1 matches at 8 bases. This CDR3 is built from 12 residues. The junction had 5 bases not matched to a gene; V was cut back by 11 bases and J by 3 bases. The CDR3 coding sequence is TGTGCCTCCCAGGGGGCCGAAGAGACCCAGTACTTC. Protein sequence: CASQGAEETQYF.

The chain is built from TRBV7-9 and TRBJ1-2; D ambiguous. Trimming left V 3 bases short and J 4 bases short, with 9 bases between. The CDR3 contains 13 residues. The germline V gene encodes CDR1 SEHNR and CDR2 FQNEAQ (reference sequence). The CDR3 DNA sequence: TGTGCCAGCAGCTTTGGCAGTTTCTATGGCTACACCTTC. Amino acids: CASSFGSFYGYTF.

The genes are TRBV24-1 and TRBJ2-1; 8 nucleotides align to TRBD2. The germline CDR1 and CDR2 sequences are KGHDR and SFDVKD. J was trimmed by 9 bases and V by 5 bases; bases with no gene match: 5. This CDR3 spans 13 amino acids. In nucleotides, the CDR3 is TGTGCCACCAGTGGAATAGCGGGGAGTGAGCAGTTCTTC. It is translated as CATSGIAGSEQFF.

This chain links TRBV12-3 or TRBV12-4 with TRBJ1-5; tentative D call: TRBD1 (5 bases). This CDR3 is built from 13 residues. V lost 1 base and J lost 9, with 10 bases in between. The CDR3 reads CASSLVSGRPQHF. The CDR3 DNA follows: TGTGCCAGCAGTTTAGTGTCGGGACGGCCCCAGCATTTT.

CDR3 sequence (DNA): TGTGCCAGCAGTCCGGGACAGAGCCCTTACAATGAGCAGTTCTTC. Translated, it gives CASSPGQSPYNEQFF. The chain is built from TRBV6-5 and TRBJ2-1; TRBD1 agrees at 7 bases. Per germline, CDR1 MNHEY and CDR2 SVGAGI. After removal of 5 bases from V and 4 bases from J, the junction contained 8 bases not matched to a gene. The CDR3 has 15 amino acids.

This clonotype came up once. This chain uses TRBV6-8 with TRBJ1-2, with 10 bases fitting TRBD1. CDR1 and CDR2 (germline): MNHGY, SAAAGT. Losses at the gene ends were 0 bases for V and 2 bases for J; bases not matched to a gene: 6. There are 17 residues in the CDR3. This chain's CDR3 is CASSYSFGTGVNYGYTF. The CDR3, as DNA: TGTGCCAGCAGTTACTCGTTCGGGACAGGGGTCAACTATGGCTACACCTTC.

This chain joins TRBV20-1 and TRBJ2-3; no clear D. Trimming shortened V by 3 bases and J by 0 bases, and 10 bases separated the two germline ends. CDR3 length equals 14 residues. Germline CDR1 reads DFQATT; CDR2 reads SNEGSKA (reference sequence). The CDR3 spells CSASLADSTDTQYF. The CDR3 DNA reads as TGCAGTGCTAGCCTCGCCGATAGCACAGATACGCAGTATTTT.

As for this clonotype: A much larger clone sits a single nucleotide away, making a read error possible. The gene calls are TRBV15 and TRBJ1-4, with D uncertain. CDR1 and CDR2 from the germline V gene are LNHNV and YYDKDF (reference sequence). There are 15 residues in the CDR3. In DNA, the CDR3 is TGTGCCACCAGCAGAGGGTTAGCAACTAATGAAAATCTGTTTTTT. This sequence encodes CATSRGLATNENLFF.

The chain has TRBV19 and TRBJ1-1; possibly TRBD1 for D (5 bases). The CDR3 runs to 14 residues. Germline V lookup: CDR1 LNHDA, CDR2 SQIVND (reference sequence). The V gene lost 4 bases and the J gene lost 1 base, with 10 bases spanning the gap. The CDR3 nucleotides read TGTGCCAGTAGTACTAGAGACAGGAACACTGAAGCTTTCTTT. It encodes CASSTRDRNTEAFF.

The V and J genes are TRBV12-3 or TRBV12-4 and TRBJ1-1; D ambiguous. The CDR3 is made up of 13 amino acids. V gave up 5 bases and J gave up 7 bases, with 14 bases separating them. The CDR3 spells CASSPGGRIEAFF. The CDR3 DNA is TGTGCCAGCAGTCCCGGAGGGAGGATTGAAGCTTTCTTT.

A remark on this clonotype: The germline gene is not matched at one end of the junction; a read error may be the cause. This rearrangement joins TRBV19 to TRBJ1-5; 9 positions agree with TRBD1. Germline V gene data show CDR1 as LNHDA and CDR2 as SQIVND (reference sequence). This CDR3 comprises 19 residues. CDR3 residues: CTSSMGYPGTGFLGQPQHF. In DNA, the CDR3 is TGTACCAGTAGTATGGGATACCCGGGGACAGGGTTTCTTGGCCAGCCCCAGCATTTT.

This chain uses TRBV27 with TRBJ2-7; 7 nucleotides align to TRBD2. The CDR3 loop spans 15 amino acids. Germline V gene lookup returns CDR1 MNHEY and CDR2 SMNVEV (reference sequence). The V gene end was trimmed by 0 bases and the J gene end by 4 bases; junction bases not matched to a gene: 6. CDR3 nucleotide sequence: TGTGCCAGCAGTTTATCTCAGGGAGGGATGTACGAGCAGTACTTC. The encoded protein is CASSLSQGGMYEQYF.

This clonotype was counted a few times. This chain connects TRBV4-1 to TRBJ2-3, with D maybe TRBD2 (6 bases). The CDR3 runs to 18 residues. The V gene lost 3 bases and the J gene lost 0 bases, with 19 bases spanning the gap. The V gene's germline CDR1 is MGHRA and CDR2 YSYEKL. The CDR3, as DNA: TGCGCCAGCAGCCAGACTAGGCTGGAAACTCTTAGCACAGATACGCAGTATTTT. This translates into CASSQTRLETLSTDTQYF.

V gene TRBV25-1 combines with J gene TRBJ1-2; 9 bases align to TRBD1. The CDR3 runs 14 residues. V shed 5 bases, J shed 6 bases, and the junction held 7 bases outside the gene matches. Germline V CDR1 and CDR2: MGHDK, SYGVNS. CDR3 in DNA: TGTGCCAGCAGTATAGACAGGGGGTACCATGGCTACACCTTC. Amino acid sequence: CASSIDRGYHGYTF.

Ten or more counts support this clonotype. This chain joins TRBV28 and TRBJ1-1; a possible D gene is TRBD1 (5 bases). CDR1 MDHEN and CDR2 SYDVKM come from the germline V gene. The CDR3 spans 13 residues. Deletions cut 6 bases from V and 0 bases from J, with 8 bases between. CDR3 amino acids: CASRGPMNTEAFF. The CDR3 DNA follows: TGTGCCAGCAGGGGACCGATGAACACTGAAGCTTTCTTT.